This T cell receptor (beta chain) was sequenced for a study of human CD8 memory T cell subsets. This CDR3 region has 16 residues. CDR1 SEHNR and CDR2 FQNEAQ come from the germline V gene (reference sequence). Libraries for TCR beta were constructed using UMI-labeled 5' RACE. TCRdb re-called the 5' RACE reads and shows each CDR3 protein once, DNA omitted. Its clone listing holds approximately 7,000 distinct CDR3 sequences. The chain couples TRBV7-9 to TRBJ2-7; the D call of TRBD1 rests on TCRdb alone, since no DNA is present to check it. This TCR was recovered from a human donor in good health. Sequenced material: CD8+ T cells from PBMCs. This CDR3 reads CASSFDSGGRGDEQYF.